The 25 T cell receptor beta chains below all came from one sample that was sequenced in a study of shared clonotypes between healthy human individuals. The assay was immunoSEQ multiplex PCR, and TCRdb's table has in-frame clones only and misses some. The table includes 2,500,000 or so clones, under 95% detected once. The source material was naive CD4+ T cells from PBMCs. Subset here: CD45RA+ positively selected. These TCRs come from a man aged 18 to 30 in good health. Some clones in this sample may be carry-over from other donors' samples.

This clone was seen only once. The chain joins TRBV5-1 to TRBJ2-3, with 13 bases fitting TRBD2. Germline V CDR1 and CDR2: SGHRS, YFSETQ. There are 18 residues in the CDR3. V dropped 1 base and J dropped 2; count of bases not matched to a gene: 7. This CDR3 is CASSLLSGTSGTTDTQYF. As DNA, the CDR3 is TGCGCCAGCAGCTTGTTATCCGGGACTAGCGGGACCACAGATACGCAGTATTTT.

Details on this clone: Other DNA sequences within the sample encode an identical CDR3. The gene calls are TRBV29-1 and TRBJ2-7; D perhaps matches TRBD2 (6 bases). V lost 4 bases and J lost 5, with 18 bases in between. This CDR3 is built from 14 residues. Germline V lookup: CDR1 SQVTM, CDR2 ANQGSEA. The CDR3: CSVALVYSGNEQYF. The CDR3 nucleotides read TGCAGCGTTGCCTTGGTCTATAGCGGAAACGAGCAGTACTTC.

This clone was found a few times. J is TRBJ1-3 and V is TRBV7-8, with D possibly TRBD1 on 6 matching bases. V was shortened by 5 bases and J by 2 bases, with 16 bases between the two germline ends. The CDR3 consists of 16 residues. Germline-derived CDR1 and CDR2 are SGHVS and FQNEAQ. The CDR3 coding sequence is TGTGCCAGCAGCCCCGGACAGTTGTGGACTGGAAACACCATATATTTT. Residues: CASSPGQLWTGNTIYF.

For this clone: The junction does not match germline at one end; this may be a read error. This chain uses TRBV19 with TRBJ1-4, with 8 bases lining up with TRBD1. This CDR3 has 14 amino acids. The germline V gene has CDR1 LNHDA and CDR2 SQIVND (reference sequence). The CDR3 region is CASSLDRGGEKLFF. The CDR3 bases are TGTGCCAGTAGTTTAGACAGGGGAGGGGAAAAACTGTTTTTT.

DNA for the CDR3: TGTGCCAGCAGTGATTGGCGGGGCGGAGATACGCAGTATTTT. Translated: CASSDWRGGDTQYF. The chain links TRBV6-1 to TRBJ2-3, with D perhaps TRBD2 (6 bases). The V end was cut by 3 bases, the J end by 5 bases, with 12 bases between. The germline gives CDR1 MNHNS, CDR2 SASEGT. The CDR3 is 14 amino acids.

The DNA of the CDR3 is TGTGCCAGCAGCTTACAGGGGGAGGGTGGCTACACCTTC. This sequence encodes CASSLQGEGGYTF. This sequence joins TRBV7-9 and TRBJ1-2; 7 nucleotides align to TRBD1. The CDR3 consists of 13 residues. The J segment lost 7 bases and the V segment lost 2 bases, leaving 4 bases of the junction unmatched. CDR1 is SEHNR, CDR2 FQNEAQ, per germline (reference sequence). Variable domain in full (rest from reference TRBV7-9 and TRBJ1-2): DTGVSQNPRHKITKRGQNVTFRCDPISEHNRLYWYRQTLGQGPEFLTYFQNEAQLEKSRLLSDRFSAERPKGSFSTLEIQRTEQGDSAMYLCASSLQGEGGYTFGSGTRLTVV.

The sample holds one count of this clone. The rearrangement joins TRBV4-2 to TRBJ2-5, with D perhaps matching TRBD2 (6 bases). There are 16 residues in the CDR3. Germline CDR1 reads LGHNA; CDR2 reads YNFKEQ. Trimming took off 3 bases at V and 1 base at J, with 15 bases between the two ends. The CDR3 region has the DNA TGTGCCAGCAGCCAGTGGGGGGAGACCCGCCAAGAGACCCAGTACTTC. Its protein product is CASSQWGETRQETQYF.

The chain joins TRBV7-9 to TRBJ1-1; no firm D call. CDR1 and CDR2 (germline): SEHNR, FQNEAQ (reference sequence). The CDR3 runs 14 residues. The germline V and J ends were trimmed by 5 bases and 4 bases, with 14 bases remaining between them. The CDR3 here is CASSPTTGGTEAFF. The CDR3 nucleotides are TGTGCCAGCAGCCCAACGACGGGCGGCACTGAAGCTTTCTTT.

This chain links TRBV29-1 with TRBJ2-3; unclear D gene. Trimming left V 4 bases short and J 6 bases short, with 20 bases between. Per the germline V gene, CDR1 is SQVTM and CDR2 is ANQGSEA. This CDR3 has 15 residues. In nucleotides, the CDR3 is TGCAGCGTTGGATGGCAGTTCCTTAATTACGATACGCAGTATTTT. This translates into CSVGWQFLNYDTQYF.

The chain uses TRBV20-1 and TRBJ1-2; D is perhaps TRBD1 (5 bases). The germline V gene has CDR1 DFQATT and CDR2 SNEGSKA (reference sequence). V lost 2 bases, J lost 12 bases, and 13 bases lay in between. The CDR3 has 11 amino acids. CDR3 bases: TGCAGTGCTAGACAGGGCGCCCCAAACACCTTC. It codes for CSARQGAPNTF.

The chain has TRBV6-4 and TRBJ1-2; D may be TRBD1 (6 bases). CDR3 length: 14 amino acids. Trimming removed 5 bases from V and 8 bases from J, with 18 bases in between. Germline-derived CDR1 and CDR2 are MRHNA and SNTAGT. CDR3 bases: TGTGCCAGCAGTTCCTCGGGGGGCTTAACGGGCTACACCTTC. Translation gives CASSSSGGLTGYTF.

The gene calls are TRBV29-1 and TRBJ2-6, with D tentatively TRBD2 (6 bases). V dropped 4 bases and J dropped 2 bases, with 9 bases sitting between them. The V gene's germline CDR1 is SQVTM and CDR2 ANQGSEA. This CDR3 comprises 14 residues. In nucleotides, the CDR3 is TGCAGCGTTGTTCCGGGGGCTGGGGCCAACGTCCTGACTTTC. Amino acids: CSVVPGAGANVLTF.

This chain links TRBV4-2 with TRBJ2-1, with TRBD1 identical over 7 bases. Germline V gene sequence: CDR1 LGHNA, CDR2 YNFKEQ. CDR3 length equals 16 residues. J was trimmed by 6 bases and V by 4 bases; bases with no gene match: 12. CDR3 sequence: CASSLITGEPLNEQFF. CDR3 coding DNA: TGTGCCAGCAGCCTGATAACAGGGGAACCCCTCAATGAGCAGTTCTTC.

The chain uses TRBV6-5 and TRBJ1-1, with D perhaps matching TRBD1 (6 bases). There are 14 residues in the CDR3. Trimming stripped 5 bases from V and 5 bases from J, with 15 bases between. Germline lookup yields CDR1 MNHEY and CDR2 SVGAGI. CDR3 residues: CASSPRGGFTEAFF. DNA for the CDR3: TGTGCCAGCAGTCCCAGGGGAGGATTTACTGAAGCTTTCTTT.

This chain links TRBV19 with TRBJ2-1, with 8 bases that match TRBD2. Germline-derived CDR1 and CDR2 are LNHDA and SQIVND (reference sequence). The V and J ends lost 7 bases and 5 bases, in that order; junction bases with no gene match: 13. The CDR3 is 16 amino acids. The CDR3: CASTSRRTSPDNEQFF. For the CDR3, the DNA is TGTGCCAGTACTTCCCGCAGGACTAGCCCAGACAATGAGCAGTTCTTC.

This clone was picked up one time. The genes are TRBV5-1 and TRBJ2-3, with D possibly TRBD2 on 6 matching bases. CDR1 SGHRS and CDR2 YFSETQ come from the germline V gene. This CDR3 comprises 14 residues. V lost 0 bases and J lost 5, with 10 bases in between. The CDR3 reads CASSLGGNGDTQYF. As DNA, the CDR3 is TGCGCCAGCAGCTTGGGCGGGAACGGAGATACGCAGTATTTT.

The chain couples TRBV2 to TRBJ1-5; D uncertain. Germline V gene data show CDR1 as SNHLY and CDR2 as FYNNEI. Trimming removed 6 bases from V and 4 bases from J, with 19 bases in between. CDR3 length: 16 residues. The CDR3 nucleotides are TGTGCCAGCAGCCTCGGGGATTTACTGGGAAATCAGCCCCAGCATTTT. Its translation: CASSLGDLLGNQPQHF.

The chain couples TRBV4-2 to TRBJ2-3, with TRBD2 identical over 11 bases. This CDR3 is built from 15 residues. The trim removed 11 bases at V and 6 bases at J, leaving 13 bases unmatched. The germline gives CDR1 LGHNA, CDR2 YNFKEQ. CDR3 sequence reads: CAVSLAGGPRDTQYF. The DNA of the CDR3 is TGTGCCGTGTCCCTAGCGGGAGGCCCCCGGGATACGCAGTATTTT.

The chain joins TRBV14 to TRBJ1-4; D call uncertain. The CDR3 sequence is 11 residues long. Germline lookup yields CDR1 SGHDN and CDR2 FVKESK. Trimming cost V 0 bases and J 8 bases, with 1 base left between them. The DNA for the CDR3 is TGTGCCAGCAGCCAAGACGAAAAACTGTTTTTT. Its translation is CASSQDEKLFF.

The chain links TRBV5-1 to TRBJ2-7, with D tentatively TRBD2 (5 bases). V was cut by 4 bases and J by 9 bases, with 20 bases left in between. Germline CDR1 reads SGHRS; CDR2 reads YFSETQ. There are 14 residues in the CDR3. In nucleotides, the CDR3 is TGCGCCAGCAGCCCCATTGGAGGCCGGAACGTGCAGTACTTC. It is translated as CASSPIGGRNVQYF. Full variable domain (outside the CDR3, taken from reference TRBV5-1 and TRBJ2-7): KAGVTQTPRYLIKTRGQQVTLSCSPISGHRSVSWYQQTPGQGLQFLFEYFSETQRNKGNFPGRFSGRQFSNSRSEMNVSTLELGDSALYLCASSPIGGRNVQYFGPGTRLTVT.

The chain combines TRBV5-4 with TRBJ2-5, with D maybe TRBD2 (5 bases). The CDR3 runs to 13 residues. Trimming stripped 0 bases from V and 10 bases from J, with 13 bases between. The germline V gene has CDR1 SGHNT and CDR2 YYREEE (reference sequence). The CDR3 nucleotides are TGTGCCAGCAGCTTGGGCTATTCTAGCAGCCAGTACTTC. This translates into CASSLGYSSSQYF. Drawing the rest from reference TRBV5-4 and TRBJ2-5, the complete variable domain is ETGVTQSPTHLIKTRGQQVTLRCSSQSGHNTVSWYQQALGQGPQFIFQYYREEENGRGNFPPRFSGLQFPNYSSELNVNALELDDSALYLCASSLGYSSSQYFGPGTRLLVL.

The chain's CDR3 is CAWSRLVGLKNIQYF. Written as DNA, the CDR3 is TGTGCCTGGAGTCGTTTAGTGGGATTGAAAAACATTCAGTACTTC. The V call is TRBV30, the J call TRBJ2-4, with D unclear. Germline V CDR1 and CDR2: GTSNPN, SVGIG (reference sequence). This CDR3 contains 15 residues. Trimming took off 2 bases at V and 4 bases at J, with 15 bases between the two ends.

This clone was seen once. The chain couples TRBV29-1 to TRBJ1-1, with a possible D match to TRBD1 (6 bases). The CDR3 extends over 13 amino acids. Trimming shortened V by 8 bases and J by 0 bases, and 13 bases separated the two germline ends. Germline CDR1 reads SQVTM; CDR2 reads ANQGSEA. The DNA for the CDR3 is TGCAGCTTTTACAGGGTAATGAACACTGAAGCTTTCTTT. This encodes CSFYRVMNTEAFF.

This chain joins TRBV5-1 and TRBJ2-5; 7 positions agree with TRBD2. Germline-derived CDR1 and CDR2 are SGHRS and YFSETQ. The CDR3 runs 15 residues. The trim removed 3 bases at V and 5 bases at J, leaving 10 bases unmatched. In nucleotides, the CDR3 is TGCGCCAGCAGCTCCGGGACTACGCTCCGGGAGACCCAGTACTTC. Protein sequence: CASSSGTTLRETQYF.

A word on this clone: One end of the junction fails to match germline, which may point to a read error. This chain links TRBV18 with TRBJ2-2, with D maybe TRBD2 (5 bases). Germline CDR1 reads KGHSH; CDR2 reads LQKENI. This CDR3 is 16 amino acids long. CDR3 sequence: CASAPFTGVNTGELFF. CDR3 sequence (DNA): TGTGCCAGCGCACCATTTACCGGGGTGAACACCGGGGAGCTGTTTTTT.